This T cell receptor (beta chain) was obtained from a study of Graves' ophthalmopathy and Graves' hyperthyroidism. Germline CDR1 and CDR2: KGHDR and SFDVKD. V was pared by 6 bases and J by 2 bases, with 8 bases of the junction left unmatched. The CDR3 has 17 residues. By definition, stable hyperthyroidism involved no ophthalmopathy within 18 months of follow-up. Researchers turned away patients with other autoimmune diseases, uncontrolled infections, pregnancy or lactation. The diagnostic workup employed clinical symptoms, serum thyroxine, TRAb, thyroid ultrasound and orbital computed tomography. Around 10 ml of fresh blood yielded the PBMCs by density gradient. Transcripts of RNA were the source for amplifying TCR beta CDR3 regions. A first-round RT-PCR used HTBI primers, followed by a second-round multiplex PCR. One entry per CDR3 protein, called by TCRdb with MiXCR from the multiplex PCR reads. The repertoire holds about 24,000 distinct CDR3 sequences, with about 50% as singletons.

V gene TRBV24-1 combines with J gene TRBJ2-3, with TRBD2 matching over 12 bases. The source is an adult woman with stable Graves' hyperthyroidism. Sequenced sample: peripheral blood. CDR3 in amino acids: CATSLSSGGGYTDTQYF. DNA for the CDR3: TGTGCCACCAGTCTTTCTAGCGGGGGGGGCTACACAGATACGCAGTATTTT.